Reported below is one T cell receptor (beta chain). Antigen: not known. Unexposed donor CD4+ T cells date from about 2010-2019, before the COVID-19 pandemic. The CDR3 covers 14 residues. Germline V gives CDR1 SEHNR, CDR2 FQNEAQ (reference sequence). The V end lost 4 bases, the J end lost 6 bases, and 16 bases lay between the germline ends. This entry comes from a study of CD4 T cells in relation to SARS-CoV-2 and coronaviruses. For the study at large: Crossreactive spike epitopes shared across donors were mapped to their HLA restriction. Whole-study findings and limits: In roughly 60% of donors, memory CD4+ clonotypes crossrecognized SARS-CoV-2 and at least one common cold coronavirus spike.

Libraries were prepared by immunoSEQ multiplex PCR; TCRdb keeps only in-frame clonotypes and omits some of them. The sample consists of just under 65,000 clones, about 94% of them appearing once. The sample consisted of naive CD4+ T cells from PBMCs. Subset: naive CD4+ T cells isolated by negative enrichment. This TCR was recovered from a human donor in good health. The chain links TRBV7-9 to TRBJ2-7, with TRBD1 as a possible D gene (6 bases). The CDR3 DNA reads TGTGCCAGCAGCTCAATGAACAGGGCTAGCGAGCAGTACTTC. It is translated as CASSSMNRASEQYF.